The 22 T cell receptor beta chains given below trace back to one sample, sequenced in a study of CD8+ T cells in alopecia areata. This sample's treatment: oral pan-JAK inhibitor, 5-10 mg twice daily. Investigators isolated RNA and reverse transcribed it into cDNA to act as the sequencing template. Clones were sequenced by immunoSEQ multiplex PCR, and TCRdb holds only the in-frame ones, with some missing. Here the sample spans 170,000 or so clones, about 55% being singletons. The source was CD8+ T cells sorted from blood, collected at week 24, from a patient treated with tofacitinib. These receptors were collected from a human donor with alopecia areata.

V is TRBV19 and J is TRBJ2-1; no clear D. The CDR3 consists of 15 residues. Germline V lookup: CDR1 LNHDA, CDR2 SQIVND (reference sequence). Deletions cut 7 bases from V and 3 bases from J, with 16 bases between. The CDR3 DNA is TGTGCCAGTACCCTCTCCCCCGACCTCTACAATGAGCAGTTCTTC. Translated: CASTLSPDLYNEQFF.

This clone was found a few times. The V call is TRBV10-3, the J call TRBJ2-5; 11 bases line up with TRBD2. CDR1 is ENHRY and CDR2 is SYGVKD in the germline V gene. V dropped 6 bases and J dropped 2; count of bases not matched to a gene: 5. CDR3 length: 15 residues. The CDR3 nucleotides read TGTGCCATCAGATCGGGGACTAGCGGACAAGAGACCCAGTACTTC. Translating gives CAIRSGTSGQETQYF.

This clone was seen just once. J is TRBJ2-7 and V is TRBV11-2; 9 positions agree with TRBD1. Germline values: CDR1 SGHAT, CDR2 FQNNGV. The CDR3 is 15 residues long. Germline trimming cut 6 bases from V and 5 bases from J; bases unmatched to any gene: 11. CDR3 sequence (DNA): TGTGCCAGCAGGGAACTCGGGACAGGGAACGACGAGCAGTACTTC. Amino acids: CASRELGTGNDEQYF.

The chain links TRBV30 to TRBJ1-2; D gene uncertain. CDR3 length equals 14 residues. Deletions cut 0 bases from V and 6 bases from J, with 14 bases between. CDR1 and CDR2 (germline): GTSNPN, SVGIG (reference sequence). CDR3 sequence reads: CAWSVSGLRDGYTF. The CDR3 nucleotides are TGTGCCTGGAGTGTAAGTGGCCTCCGAGATGGCTACACCTTC.

This clone was counted only a few times. The chain recombines TRBV30 with TRBJ1-1; D not resolved. Germline CDR1 GTSNPN, CDR2 SVGIG (reference sequence). The V gene lost 2 bases and the J gene lost 1 base, with 8 bases spanning the gap. The CDR3 has 13 residues. The CDR3 reads CAWSPDGNTEAFF. The CDR3 coding sequence is TGTGCCTGGAGTCCAGACGGGAACACTGAAGCTTTCTTT.

The rearrangement uses TRBV5-6 and TRBJ2-5, with D possibly being TRBD1 or TRBD2 (5 bases each). V was clipped by 4 bases and J by 6 bases, with 13 bases between them. The CDR3 has 13 residues. Germline values: CDR1 SGHDT, CDR2 YYEEEE. Here the CDR3 reads CASSHGTAKTQYF. The CDR3 bases are TGTGCCAGCAGCCACGGGACCGCGAAGACCCAGTACTTC.

This clone turned up a few times. The chain uses TRBV4-3 and TRBJ1-4; D remains ambiguous. This CDR3 has 12 residues. The germline V gene encodes CDR1 LGHNA and CDR2 YSLEER. Trimming removed 1 base at V and 8 bases at J, with 5 bases between. Here the CDR3 reads CASSQGPEKLFF. The CDR3 nucleotides are TGCGCCAGCAGCCAAGGGCCGGAAAAACTGTTTTTT.

The chain is built from TRBV5-1 and TRBJ2-7; D possibly corresponds to TRBD1 (7 bases). V lost 5 bases to trimming and J lost 5 bases, with 17 bases between them. From germline, CDR1 is SGHRS and CDR2 YFSETQ. There are 14 residues in the CDR3. CDR3 protein: CASRPQGGKNEQYF. The CDR3 DNA reads as TGCGCCAGCAGACCTCAGGGGGGAAAGAACGAGCAGTACTTC.

About this clone: The sample carries other DNA sequences with the same CDR3. The CDR3 nucleotides are TGTGCCTGGAGTGTAGGAGCGGGGGGCTACGAGCAGTACTTC. This codes for CAWSVGAGGYEQYF. The V gene is TRBV30, the J gene TRBJ2-7; TRBD2 matches 9 bases. CDR3 length: 14 residues. J gave up 3 bases and V 0 bases, and 3 bases lay outside the gene matches. The germline CDR1 and CDR2 sequences are GTSNPN and SVGIG (reference sequence). The full variable domain, in which reference TRBV30 and TRBJ2-7 provide the parts outside the CDR3, is SQTIHQWPATLVQPVGSPLSLECTVEGTSNPNLYWYRQAAGRGLQLLFYSVGIGQISSEVPQNLSASRPQDRQFILSSKKLLLSDSGFYLCAWSVGAGGYEQYFGPGTRLTVT.

V and J are TRBV25-1 and TRBJ2-7; D is unclear. The CDR3 sequence is 12 residues long. Germline V gene sequence: CDR1 MGHDK, CDR2 SYGVNS. Trimming shortened V by 3 bases and J by 0 bases, and 3 bases separated the two germline ends. The CDR3 nucleotides read TGTGCCAGCAGTGAGTACTCCTACGAGCAGTACTTC. Translation gives CASSEYSYEQYF.

This clone was seen only a few times. This rearrangement joins TRBV13 to TRBJ2-5; 8 nucleotides line up with TRBD1. V lost 2 bases, J lost 2 bases, and 1 base stayed unmatched. CDR3 length: 14 residues. Germline V gene lookup returns CDR1 PRHDT and CDR2 FYEKMQ (reference sequence). The CDR3 nucleotides read TGTGCCAGCAGCTTAAGGGACAGGCAAGAGACCCAGTACTTC. Its translation is CASSLRDRQETQYF.

The V gene is TRBV5-6, the J gene TRBJ2-3; D is perhaps TRBD1 or TRBD2 (5 bases each). Deletions cut 4 bases from V and 6 bases from J, with 21 bases between. The CDR3 length is 16 residues. The germline gives CDR1 SGHDT, CDR2 YYEEEE. CDR3 coding DNA: TGTGCCAGCAGCCATGGGGGTAGAGGAGGCCCCGATACGCAGTATTTT. As protein: CASSHGGRGGPDTQYF.

This chain uses TRBV7-6 with TRBJ1-6, with a tentative D call TRBD1 (6 bases). Germline CDR1 SGHVS, CDR2 FNYEAQ. The V end was cut by 2 bases, the J end by 3 bases, with 8 bases between. The CDR3 has 15 residues. The CDR3 nucleotides are TGTGCCAGCAGCTTAACGGACAGCTATAATTCACCCCTCCACTTT. It encodes CASSLTDSYNSPLHF.

A few counts support this clone. This chain links TRBV29-1 with TRBJ2-7; D could derive from TRBD1 or TRBD2 (7 bases each). The V gene lost 6 bases and the J gene lost 0 bases, with 12 bases spanning the gap. The germline V gene encodes CDR1 SQVTM and CDR2 ANQGSEA. This CDR3 has 13 residues. The CDR3 nucleotides read TGCAGCGTCCAGGGGGGGTCCTCCTACGAGCAGTACTTC. Its protein is CSVQGGSSYEQYF.

This chain links TRBV4-1 with TRBJ2-5, with D perhaps assigned TRBD1 or TRBD2 (5 bases each). The germline V gene has CDR1 MGHRA and CDR2 YSYEKL. The V end was cut by 3 bases, the J end by 0 bases, with 11 bases between. This CDR3 is 15 amino acids long. Written as DNA, the CDR3 is TGCGCCAGCAGCCAGGGGGTGGTGGACCAAGAGACCCAGTACTTC. Its protein is CASSQGVVDQETQYF.

The chain links TRBV7-7 to TRBJ2-2; 14 bases align to TRBD2. CDR1 and CDR2 (germline): SSHAT, FNYEAQ (reference sequence). This CDR3 comprises 19 residues. V was clipped by 5 bases and J by 4 bases; unmatched bases: 12. CDR3 amino acids: CASSPRRLAGGYGTGELFF. The CDR3 nucleotides read TGTGCCAGCAGCCCTAGGCGACTAGCGGGGGGGTATGGCACCGGGGAGCTGTTTTTT. Full variable domain (remainder filled in from reference TRBV7-7 and TRBJ2-2): GAGVSQSPRYKVTKRGQDVTLRCDPISSHATLYWYQQALGQGPEFLTYFNYEAQPDKSGLPSDRFSAERPEGSISTLTIQRTEQRDSAMYRCASSPRRLAGGYGTGELFFGEGSRLTVL.

The J gene is TRBJ1-5, the V gene TRBV6-5; D may be TRBD1 (5 bases). The CDR3 runs to 15 residues. In germline, CDR1 is MNHEY, CDR2 SVGAGI. Trimming removed 6 bases from V and 3 bases from J, with 15 bases in between. The CDR3 spells CASREYQGSNQPQHF. DNA of the CDR3: TGTGCCAGCAGGGAATATCAGGGATCCAATCAGCCCCAGCATTTT.

The genes are TRBV29-1 and TRBJ1-1, with 7 nucleotides matching TRBD1. J was trimmed by 0 bases and V by 4 bases; bases with no gene match: 5. Germline V gives CDR1 SQVTM, CDR2 ANQGSEA. The CDR3 covers 14 residues. CDR3 loop: CSVGGGQMNTEAFF. The CDR3 bases are TGCAGCGTTGGAGGGGGACAGATGAACACTGAAGCTTTCTTT.

This chain joins TRBV5-6 and TRBJ1-2; 9 bases agree with TRBD1. Germline V gives CDR1 SGHDT, CDR2 YYEEEE. V lost 4 bases, J lost 4 bases, and 11 bases stayed unmatched. This CDR3 spans 16 amino acids. The CDR3 DNA is TGTGCCAGCAGCCCTGACGGACAGGGGCCCCTCTATGGCTACACCTTC. Its translation: CASSPDGQGPLYGYTF.

V is TRBV10-3 and J is TRBJ2-7, with D unresolved. There are 13 residues in the CDR3. With 10 bases removed from V and 1 base from J, the gap between germline ends came to 14 bases. Germline V CDR1 and CDR2: ENHRY, SYGVKD. The CDR3 spells CATLGSASYEQYF. DNA of the CDR3: TGTGCCACGTTGGGGTCAGCGTCCTACGAGCAGTACTTC.

This clone turned up a few times. Other nucleotide sequences from this sample produce the same CDR3. The chain is built from TRBV25-1 and TRBJ2-1, with a possible D match to TRBD2 (6 bases). This CDR3 is built from 13 residues. Germline values: CDR1 MGHDK, CDR2 SYGVNS. V shed 2 bases and J shed 4 bases, with 6 bases lying between them. DNA of the CDR3: TGTGCCAGCAGTGAAAGCGGGTACAATGAGCAGTTCTTC. This sequence encodes CASSESGYNEQFF.

A few counts support this clone. The J gene is TRBJ1-4, the V gene TRBV9; no firm D call. V was shortened by 3 bases and J by 4 bases, with 7 bases between the two germline ends. The CDR3 consists of 13 residues. Germline CDR1 and CDR2: SGDLS and YYNGEE. The DNA of the CDR3 is TGTGCCAGCAGCGGAGGCTTTAATGAAAAACTGTTTTTT. It specifies CASSGGFNEKLFF.